This is a list of T cell receptor beta chains from one sample in a study of OX40 agonist ivuxolimab in advanced cancers. Repertoires were generated with immunoSEQ multiplex PCR, while TCRdb's copy carries only in-frame clones and drops some. The sample lists around 19,000 clones, approximately 87% seen once, with 45% to 55% in the top ten. The sequenced sample was CD4+ or CD8+ T cells sorted from blood, obtained in a trial of the OX40 agonist ivuxolimab. Receptors originate from an adult with an advanced solid tumor such as melanoma, head and neck, liver or kidney cancer. Both conserved end residues are part of each CDR3.

j_call: TRBJ2-1; v_call: TRBV5-8; cdr3_aa: CASSLAGGFNEQFF
j_call: TRBJ2-7; v_call: TRBV2; cdr3_aa: CASSSPGTSTGEQYF
j_call: TRBJ2-7; v_call: TRBV29-1; cdr3_aa: CSVAGTGLGGEQYF
j_call: TRBJ1-4; v_call: TRBV29-1; cdr3_aa: CSVASGFSTNEKLFF
j_call: TRBJ2-7; v_call: TRBV30; cdr3_aa: CAWSNALSPYEQYF
j_call: TRBJ2-7; v_call: TRBV18; cdr3_aa: CASSPTAGRTYEQYF
j_call: TRBJ2-7; v_call: TRBV7-9; cdr3_aa: CASSSGLAGVGEQYF
j_call: TRBJ1-1; v_call: TRBV5-6; cdr3_aa: CASSWGQGNTEAFF
j_call: TRBJ1-2; v_call: TRBV5-1; cdr3_aa: CASSFRTGYGYTF
j_call: TRBJ1-2; v_call: TRBV27; cdr3_aa: CASRPMGGGYGYTF
j_call: TRBJ2-7; v_call: TRBV27; cdr3_aa: CASSPFSPDYEQYF
j_call: TRBJ2-7; v_call: TRBV11-2; cdr3_aa: CASTTDLAGVFEQYF
j_call: TRBJ2-5; v_call: TRBV28; cdr3_aa: CASSPRLAGQETQYF
j_call: TRBJ2-1; v_call: TRBV7-9; cdr3_aa: CASSLVSVNEQFF
j_call: TRBJ2-1; v_call: TRBV19; cdr3_aa: CASSMADSYNEQFF
j_call: TRBJ2-7; v_call: TRBV19; cdr3_aa: CASSIGQGEWDEQYF
j_call: TRBJ2-5; v_call: TRBV4-3; cdr3_aa: CASSPQREAWETQYF
j_call: TRBJ2-5; v_call: TRBV9; cdr3_aa: CASSVAGTGGETQYF
j_call: TRBJ1-5; v_call: TRBV21-1; cdr3_aa: CASRRCLHWHHQPQHF
j_call: TRBJ2-1; v_call: TRBV6-5; cdr3_aa: CASSYLTGEQFF
j_call: TRBJ2-2; v_call: TRBV5-4; cdr3_aa: CASSLSSYSSYTGELFF
j_call: TRBJ1-5; v_call: TRBV2; cdr3_aa: CATQGGFGNQPQHF
j_call: TRBJ2-1; v_call: TRBV19; cdr3_aa: CASSIEGSYNEQFF
j_call: TRBJ2-3; v_call: TRBV25-1; cdr3_aa: CASSEPAGASTDTQYF
j_call: TRBJ2-7; v_call: TRBV19; cdr3_aa: CASGGGTSVEQYF
j_call: TRBJ2-2; v_call: TRBV28; cdr3_aa: CASRLGGGELFF
j_call: TRBJ1-1; v_call: TRBV28; cdr3_aa: CASTRVGGTEAFF
j_call: TRBJ1-5; v_call: TRBV19; cdr3_aa: CASSPYRHNQPQHF
j_call: TRBJ2-2; v_call: TRBV6-5; cdr3_aa: CASSYGGVGELFF
j_call: TRBJ2-7; v_call: TRBV14; cdr3_aa: CASSLGLPSSEQYF
j_call: TRBJ2-1; v_call: TRBV5-4; cdr3_aa: CASEQLGEQFF
j_call: TRBJ1-1; v_call: TRBV19; cdr3_aa: CASRQGVGTEAFF
j_call: TRBJ2-1; v_call: TRBV7-6; cdr3_aa: CASSLLFGDEQFF
j_call: TRBJ2-1; v_call: TRBV30; cdr3_aa: CAWSVLGGRAYLEGDEQFF
j_call: TRBJ1-5; v_call: TRBV23-1; cdr3_aa: CASSQSRGATMNQPQHF
j_call: TRBJ2-7; v_call: TRBV9; cdr3_aa: CASSPLGNSYEQYF
j_call: TRBJ2-7; v_call: TRBV5-6; cdr3_aa: CASSSPGRGDREQYF
j_call: TRBJ2-7; v_call: TRBV5-6; cdr3_aa: CASSLSGTGGYEQYF
j_call: TRBJ2-7; v_call: TRBV27; cdr3_aa: CASSLGRVAYEQYF
j_call: TRBJ2-5; v_call: TRBV28; cdr3_aa: CASSSISLGSETQYF
j_call: TRBJ2-7; v_call: TRBV7-2; cdr3_aa: CASSYGLSYEQYF
j_call: TRBJ2-7; v_call: TRBV28; cdr3_aa: CASSTTGAYEQYF
j_call: TRBJ2-3; v_call: TRBV9; cdr3_aa: CASSTGGLGRDTQYF
j_call: TRBJ2-3; v_call: TRBV9; cdr3_aa: CASSASGLAGGSTDTQYF
j_call: TRBJ1-5; v_call: TRBV4-1; cdr3_aa: CASSHGISDSNQPQHF
j_call: TRBJ1-1; v_call: TRBV7-9; cdr3_aa: CASSFWTGTKNTEAFF
j_call: TRBJ1-1; v_call: TRBV7-8; cdr3_aa: CASSLERTVRSGTEAFF
j_call: TRBJ2-3; v_call: TRBV19; cdr3_aa: CASSRSGVRTDTQYF
j_call: TRBJ2-7; v_call: TRBV11-2; cdr3_aa: CASSPTDYEQYF
j_call: TRBJ2-7; v_call: TRBV29-1; cdr3_aa: CSVGLAGYEQYF
j_call: TRBJ1-3; v_call: TRBV5-4; cdr3_aa: CASSPGQAGNTIYF
j_call: TRBJ2-5; v_call: TRBV23-1; cdr3_aa: CASSQSQDNPNF
j_call: TRBJ1-1; v_call: TRBV7-9; cdr3_aa: CASSLEGAGGTEAFF
j_call: TRBJ1-1; v_call: TRBV29-1; cdr3_aa: CSVEEGMNTEAFF